This T cell receptor (beta chain) derives from a study of control samples from healthy donors and cancer patients. The repertoire was sequenced with immunoSEQ multiplex PCR; TCRdb's copy has only in-frame clones and lacks some. The data show about 20,000 clones, approximately 88% seen once. The V gene lost 1 base and the J gene lost 4 bases, with 14 bases spanning the gap. The CDR3 is 16 residues long. Looked up from germline, CDR1 is LNHDA and CDR2 is SQIVND (reference sequence). This chain joins TRBV19 and TRBJ2-1; perhaps TRBD2 as D (7 bases). Input material: PBMCs. This sequence was found in a man aged 55 to 70 with head and neck cancer. CDR3 residues: CASSIVPGGEYNEQFF. Here the CDR3 DNA reads TGTGCCAGTAGTATAGTCCCGGGGGGCGAATACAATGAGCAGTTCTTC.